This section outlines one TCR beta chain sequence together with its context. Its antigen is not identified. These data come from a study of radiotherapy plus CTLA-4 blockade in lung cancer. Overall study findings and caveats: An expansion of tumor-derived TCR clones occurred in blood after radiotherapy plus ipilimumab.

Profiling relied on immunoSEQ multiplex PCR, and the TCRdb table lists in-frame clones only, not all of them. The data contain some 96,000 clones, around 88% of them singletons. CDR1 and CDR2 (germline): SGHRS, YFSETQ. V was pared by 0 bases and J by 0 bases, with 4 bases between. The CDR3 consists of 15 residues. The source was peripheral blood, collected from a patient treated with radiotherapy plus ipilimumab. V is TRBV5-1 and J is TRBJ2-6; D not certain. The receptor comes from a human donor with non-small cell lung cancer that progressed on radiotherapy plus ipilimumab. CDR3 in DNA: TGCGCCAGCAGCTTGGAAGTCTCTGGGGCCAACGTCCTGACTTTC. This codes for CASSLEVSGANVLTF.